The rows below give T cell receptor beta chains drawn from one sample of a study of blood T cell repertoires in COVID-19. Profiled with immunoSEQ multiplex PCR; TCRdb holds only in-frame clones, not every one. The table shows 150,000 to 250,000 clones, with roughly 90% occurring only once. Source material: PBMCs or T cells enriched from blood (not recorded which). These receptors came from a woman aged 25-40 years who had recovered from COVID-19. Both conserved end residues are part of each CDR3. The order of the fields is J gene, V gene, D gene, clone size, CDR3 protein, CDR3 DNA. D genes are given only for firm matches. Not all rows give a size; the values are once, few, many and, for expanded clones, a class.

TRBJ1-2,TRBV19,-,-,CASSRLVPYGYTF,TGTGCCAGTAGTCGGTTAGTGCCCTATGGCTACACCTTC
TRBJ1-4,TRBV18,-,-,CASSPRTESNEKLFF,TGTGCCAGCTCACCGCGGACTGAGTCTAATGAAAAACTGTTTTTT
TRBJ1-2,TRBV7-3,-,-,CASSFGRQGYGYTF,TGTGCCAGCAGCTTCGGTCGCCAGGGCTATGGCTACACCTTC
TRBJ1-6,TRBV7-7,TRBD1,-,CASSSYAIQGLISPLHF,TGTGCTAGCAGCTCCTATGCGATACAGGGGCTAATTTCACCCCTCCACTTT
TRBJ2-1,TRBV13,-,once,CASSLRRSSYNEQFF,TGTGCCAGCAGCTTGCGAAGGAGCTCCTACAATGAGCAGTTCTTC
TRBJ1-2,TRBV7-6,TRBD1,few,CASSLIAGGMDYGYTF,TGTGCCAGCAGCTTAATAGCAGGGGGCATGGACTATGGCTACACCTTC
TRBJ1-2,TRBV3-1/TRBV3-2,TRBD1,-,CASSQSGQGLYGYTF,TGTGCCAGCAGCCAGTCTGGACAGGGCCTCTATGGCTACACCTTC
TRBJ2-2,TRBV28,-,-,CASSSGQNTGELFF,TGTGCCAGCAGTTCCGGACAGAACACCGGGGAGCTGTTTTTT
TRBJ1-2,TRBV11-2,-,once,CASSLWPPQNYGYTF,TGTGCCAGCAGCTTGTGGCCGCCGCAGAACTATGGCTACACCTTC
TRBJ1-6,TRBV3-1/TRBV3-2,TRBD1,-,CASSPGQGLAPLHF,TGTGCCAGCAGCCCGGGACAGGGGTTGGCACCCCTCCACTTT
TRBJ1-1,TRBV19,-,few,CASNQGLQNTEAFF,TGTGCCAGTAACCAGGGACTGCAGAACACTGAAGCTTTCTTT
TRBJ2-1,TRBV5-1,TRBD2,-,CASSIASGGPYNEQFF,TGCGCCAGCAGCATCGCGAGCGGGGGCCCCTACAATGAGCAGTTCTTC
TRBJ2-1,TRBV27,-,-,CASSSHRARLRNEQFF,TGTGCCAGCAGTTCCCACAGGGCTCGGTTACGTAATGAGCAGTTCTTC
TRBJ2-7,TRBV9,TRBD1,-,CASSVGIDRGLYEQYF,TGTGCCAGCAGCGTAGGGATCGACAGGGGGCTCTACGAGCAGTACTTC
TRBJ1-1,TRBV19,-,few,CASSIQTGNTEAFF,TGTGCCAGTAGTATACAGACAGGGAACACTGAAGCTTTCTTT
TRBJ1-3,TRBV14,-,-,CASSPFSSGNTIYF,TGTGCCAGCAGCCCCTTCAGCTCTGGAAACACCATATATTTT
TRBJ1-5,TRBV19,-,-,CASSIRSRYQPQHF,TGTGCCAGTAGTATAAGGTCGCGGTACCAGCCCCAGCATTTT
TRBJ1-1,TRBV30,TRBD1,-,CAWSVRRYDREPIMNTEAFF,TGTGCCTGGAGTGTACGGAGATACGACAGGGAGCCGATCATGAACACTGAAGCTTTCTTT
TRBJ1-2,TRBV5-1,TRBD1,-,CASSSRTGDYGYTF,TGCGCCAGCAGCAGCCGGACAGGGGATTATGGCTACACCTTC
TRBJ1-2,TRBV6-5,TRBD1,few,CASSYTGQGVGYTF,TGTGCCAGCAGTTACACGGGCCAGGGGGTCGGCTACACCTTC
TRBJ1-1,TRBV6-5,-,-,CASSLHSSGNTEAFF,TGTGCCAGCAGTTTACACTCGTCGGGGAACACTGAAGCTTTCTTT
TRBJ2-1,TRBV4-1,TRBD1,-,CASSQPTHRGEQFF,TGCGCCAGCAGCCAACCTACCCACAGGGGTGAGCAGTTCTTC
TRBJ2-3,TRBV6-5,-,-,CASREEYTDTQYF,TGTGCCAGCAGGGAGGAGTACACAGATACGCAGTATTTT
TRBJ2-5,TRBV4-1,-,-,CASSQDGMGGETQYF,TGCGCCAGCAGCCAAGATGGTATGGGGGGAGAGACCCAGTACTTC
TRBJ2-3,TRBV3-1/TRBV3-2,-,-,CATKTDPEGADTQYF,TGTGCCACCAAAACCGACCCCGAGGGGGCAGATACGCAGTATTTT
TRBJ2-1,TRBV4-3,-,-,CASSQERDINEQFF,TGCGCCAGCAGCCAAGAACGGGACATCAATGAGCAGTTCTTC
TRBJ1-5,TRBV28,-,-,CASSLSGGGNQPQHF,TGTGCCAGCAGTTTGAGCGGAGGGGGCAATCAGCCCCAGCATTTT
TRBJ1-1,TRBV7-9,-,-,CASRDPADTEAFF,TGTGCCAGCAGGGATCCCGCGGACACTGAAGCTTTCTTT
TRBJ1-3,TRBV27,-,-,CASARGGSSGNTIYF,TGTGCCAGCGCACGGGGGGGGAGCTCTGGAAACACCATATATTTT
TRBJ2-3,TRBV29-1,TRBD2,-,CSVLGTSGTDTQYF,TGCAGCGTTTTAGGGACTAGTGGCACAGATACGCAGTATTTT
TRBJ1-1,TRBV15,TRBD1,-,CATSRDLPDRILEAFF,TGTGCCACCAGCAGAGACCTCCCGGACAGGATCCTTGAAGCTTTCTTT
TRBJ1-1,TRBV11-2,-,-,CASGDAVSEAFF,TGTGCCAGCGGAGATGCGGTATCTGAAGCTTTCTTT
TRBJ2-1,TRBV7-3,-,-,CASSSRRNEQFF,TGTGCCAGCAGCTCCCGGCGGAATGAGCAGTTCTTC
TRBJ1-4,TRBV29-1,TRBD1,-,CSGISATGGNEKLFF,TGCAGCGGGATATCAGCGACAGGGGGTAATGAAAAACTGTTTTTT
TRBJ2-1,TRBV4-1,-,once,CASSPSGVDEQFF,TGCGCCAGCAGCCCGTCAGGGGTGGATGAGCAGTTCTTC
TRBJ2-1,TRBV15,TRBD2,-,CATSRDQLAGGHGEQFF,TGTGCCACCAGCAGAGATCAACTAGCGGGGGGGCACGGTGAGCAGTTCTTC
TRBJ1-2,TRBV7-9,-,few,CASSFDSNYGYTF,TGTGCCAGCAGCTTCGACAGCAACTATGGCTACACCTTC
TRBJ1-1,TRBV4-3,TRBD1,-,CASSQGTGDGGADTEAFF,TGCGCCAGCAGCCAAGGGACAGGGGATGGGGGGGCGGACACTGAAGCTTTCTTT